The T cell receptor (beta chain) under discussion was sequenced for a study of blood T cell repertoires in COVID-19. Whole-study context: Samples taken during acute and convalescent COVID-19 were collected in the United States, Italy and Spain. In each case, the material was cDNA or gDNA derived from T cells, B-cell-depleted T cells, or PBMCs.

Original methodology: Amplified reference gene primers provided the basis for estimating nucleated cell counts. Profiled with immunoSEQ multiplex PCR; TCRdb holds only in-frame clones, not every one. V and J calls and clone size are those listed in that table; D and trimming were worked out from the DNA. Here the sample spans approximately 260,000 clones, 84% being singletons. The V gene's germline CDR1 is SGHTA and CDR2 FQGNSA. The CDR3 contains 11 residues. Between the trimmed V and J ends, which lost 0 bases and 10 bases, there was a span of 4 bases. Material for sequencing was peripheral blood. The chain carries TRBV7-2 and TRBJ2-1, with D unresolved. This clonotype originated in a human donor in a cohort sampled during active COVID-19. CDR3 nucleotides: TGTGCCAGCAGCTTAGCTGTAGAGCAGTTCTTC. It yields the protein CASSLAVEQFF. The full variable domain, completed using reference TRBV7-2 and TRBJ2-1, is GAGVSQSPSNKVTEKGKDVELRCDPISGHTALYWYRQSLGQGLEFLIYFQGNSAPDKSGLPSDRFSAERTGGSVSTLTIQRTQQEDSAVYLCASSLAVEQFFGPGTRLTVL.